The T cell receptor (beta chain) described here comes from a study of blood T cells in healthy people across ages. Study-level points and caveats: More naive CD4+ cells and higher diversity were found in long-lived than in aged donors. Strong correlation existed between TCR beta diversity and naive T cell percentage. Getting older went along with TCR beta diversity per million T cells dropping roughly linearly.

A second PCR of about 7 to 12 cycles used a sample-barcoded 5' primer and a J-beta primer mix. Each cDNA molecule, via a template-switch adaptor with 12 random nucleotides, was tagged. TCRdb fed the 5' RACE reads into MiXCR, producing one record per CDR3 protein. The table includes about 670,000 distinct CDR3 sequences, approximately 52% detected once. Trimming removed 1 base from V and 7 bases from J, with 11 bases in between. The CDR3 is 14 residues long. With regard to this clonotype: The antigen remains unidentified.

This clonotype was sampled from a woman of 80 years or more in good health. The chain recombines TRBV12-3 or TRBV12-4 with TRBJ1-5, with D perhaps matching TRBD1 (6 bases). Sequencing input: blood. In DNA, the CDR3 is TGTGCCAGCAGTTTAGAGCCGGGGGCGCAGCCCCAGCATTTT. Translating gives CASSLEPGAQPQHF.